This T cell receptor (beta chain) was observed in a study of T cell repertoires in cytomegalovirus infection (dated by TCRdb to the late 2010s). A note on the overall study: Recently identified HLA-C-restricted CMV epitopes, whose presentation resists viral immunomodulation, were targeted by peptide stimulations together with well-studied HLA-B-restricted epitopes. The HLA type of each donor mattered for the analysis, because public TCR beta signatures pointed to carriage of CMV infection along with the matching HLA type.

The instrument was an Illumina HiSeq 1500. The raw public data were reprocessed by TCRdb itself: fastp quality trimming at Q25, MiXCR clonotype calling, in-frame beta chains only. Rows are unified per CDR3 protein, each entry keeping the most common DNA and genes. This sample lists some 940,000 distinct CDR3 sequences; roughly 30% were detected once. Clones ranked in the top ten supply roughly 12% of the sample. Points on this clonotype: Its antigen is currently not known. No per-base quality is available; no much larger clone lies one base away.

Study-wide findings and limitations: The ex vivo response was dominated by HLA-C-restricted CMV-specific TCR beta clonotypes, which also provided the single most frequent clonotype in two of eight donors. Carriers of CMV infection plus the relevant HLA type were discriminated by the cumulative frequency of public TCR beta family members in the study cohort and in an independent approximately 340-donor cohort.

The germline ends are 17 bases apart after V is trimmed by 7 bases and J by 0 bases. CDR1 and CDR2, looked up from the germline V gene, are SGHDT and YYEEEE. The CDR3 numbers 15 residues from cysteine through phenylalanine. Only the CDR3 part of the read is kept: 45 bases, read in frame from the first base. The sample's treatment or condition label is to be understood as: in vitro stimulation with specific CMV peptide epitopes to enrich CMV-specific T cells. The sequence was collected from a human donor in good health (CMV status not recorded). Some clones in this sample may be carry-over from other donors' samples. The rearranged segments are TRBV5-6 and TRBJ2-7; the D element might be TRBD1 or TRBD2, as each aligns at 5 bases. The sample in question was cultured CD8+ T cells from PBMCs, obtained from culture after CMV antigen stimulation. The CDR3 in this case is CASLDRDGTSYEQYF. DNA sequence: TGTGCCAGCTTGGACCGGGACGGCACCTCCTACGAGCAGTACTTC.